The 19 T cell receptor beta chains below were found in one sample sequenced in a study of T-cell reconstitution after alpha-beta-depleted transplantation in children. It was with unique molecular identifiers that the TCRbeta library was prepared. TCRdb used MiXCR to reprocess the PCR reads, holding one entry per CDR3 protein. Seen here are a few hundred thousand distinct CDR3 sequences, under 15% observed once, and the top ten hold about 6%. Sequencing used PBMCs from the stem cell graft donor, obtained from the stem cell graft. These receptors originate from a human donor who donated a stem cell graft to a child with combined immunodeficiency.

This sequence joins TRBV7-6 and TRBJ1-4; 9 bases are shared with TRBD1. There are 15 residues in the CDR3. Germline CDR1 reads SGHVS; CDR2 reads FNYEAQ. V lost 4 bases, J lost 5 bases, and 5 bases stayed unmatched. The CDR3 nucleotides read TGTGCCAGCAGCTCGTGGGGACAGGGAAATGAAAAACTGTTTTTT. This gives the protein CASSSWGQGNEKLFF.

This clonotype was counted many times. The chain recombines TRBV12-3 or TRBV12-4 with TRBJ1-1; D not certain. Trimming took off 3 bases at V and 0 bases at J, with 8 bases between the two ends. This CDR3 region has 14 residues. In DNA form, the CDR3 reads TGTGCCAGCAGTTTCAGCTACATGAACACTGAAGCTTTCTTT. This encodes CASSFSYMNTEAFF.

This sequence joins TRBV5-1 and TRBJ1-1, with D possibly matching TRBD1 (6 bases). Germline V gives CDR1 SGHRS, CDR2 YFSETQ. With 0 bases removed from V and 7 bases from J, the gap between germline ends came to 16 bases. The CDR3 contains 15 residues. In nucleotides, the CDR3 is TGCGCCAGCAGCTTGGTACCCACAGGGATTGATGAAGCTTTCTTT. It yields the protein CASSLVPTGIDEAFF.

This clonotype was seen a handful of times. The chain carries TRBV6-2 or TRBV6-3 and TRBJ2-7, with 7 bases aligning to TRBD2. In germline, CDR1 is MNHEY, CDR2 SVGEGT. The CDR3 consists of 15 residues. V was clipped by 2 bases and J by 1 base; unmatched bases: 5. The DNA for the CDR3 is TGTGCCAGCAGTTACGGGGGGGTATCGTCCTACGAGCAGTACTTC. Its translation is CASSYGGVSSYEQYF.

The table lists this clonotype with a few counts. Here the CDR3 DNA reads TGTGCCAGCAGTTATGAGGACAATGAGCAGTTCTTC. Protein product: CASSYEDNEQFF. V gene TRBV6-2 or TRBV6-3 combines with J gene TRBJ2-1; D remains ambiguous. The germline CDR1 and CDR2 sequences are MNHEY and SVGEGT. V dropped 3 bases and J dropped 5 bases, with 5 bases sitting between them. This CDR3 has 12 amino acids.

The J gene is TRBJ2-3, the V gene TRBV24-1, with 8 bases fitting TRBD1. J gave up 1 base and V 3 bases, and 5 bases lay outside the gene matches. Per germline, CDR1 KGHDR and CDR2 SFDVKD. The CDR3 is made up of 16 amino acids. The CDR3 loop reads CATSDPGQGGTDTQYF. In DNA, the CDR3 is TGTGCCACCAGTGATCCCGGACAGGGTGGCACAGATACGCAGTATTTT.

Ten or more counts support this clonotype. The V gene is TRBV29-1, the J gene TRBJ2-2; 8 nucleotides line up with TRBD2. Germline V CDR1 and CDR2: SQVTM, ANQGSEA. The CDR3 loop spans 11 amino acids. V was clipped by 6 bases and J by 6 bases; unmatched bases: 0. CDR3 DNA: TGCAGCGTAGCGGGAGCCGGGGAGCTGTTTTTT. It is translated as CSVAGAGELFF.

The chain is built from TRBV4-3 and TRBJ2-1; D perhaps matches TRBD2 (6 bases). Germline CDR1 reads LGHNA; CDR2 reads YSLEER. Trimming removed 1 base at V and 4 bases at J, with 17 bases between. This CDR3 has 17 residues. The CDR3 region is CASSQGVAVVPYNEQFF. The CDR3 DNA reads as TGCGCCAGCAGCCAAGGGGTAGCGGTCGTCCCTTACAATGAGCAGTTCTTC.

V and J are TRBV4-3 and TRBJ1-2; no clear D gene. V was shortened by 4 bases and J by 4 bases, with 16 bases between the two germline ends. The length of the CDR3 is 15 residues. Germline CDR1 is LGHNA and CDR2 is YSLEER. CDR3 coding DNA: TGCGCCAGCAGCCCCTCAGGTACCAGGATCTATGGCTACACCTTC. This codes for CASSPSGTRIYGYTF.

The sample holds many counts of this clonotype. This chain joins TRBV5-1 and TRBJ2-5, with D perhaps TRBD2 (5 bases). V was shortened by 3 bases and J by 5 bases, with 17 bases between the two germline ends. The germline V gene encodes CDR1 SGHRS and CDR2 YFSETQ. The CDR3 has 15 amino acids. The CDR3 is CASSSTGGPGETQYF. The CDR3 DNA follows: TGCGCCAGCAGCTCGACCGGAGGACCGGGGGAGACCCAGTACTTC.

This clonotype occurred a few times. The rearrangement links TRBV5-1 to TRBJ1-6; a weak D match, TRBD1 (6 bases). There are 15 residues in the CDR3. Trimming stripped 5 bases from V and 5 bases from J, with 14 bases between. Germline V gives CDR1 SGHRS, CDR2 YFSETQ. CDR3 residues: CASRAGGQDNSPLHF. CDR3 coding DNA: TGCGCCAGCAGGGCCGGGGGACAAGATAATTCACCCCTCCACTTT.

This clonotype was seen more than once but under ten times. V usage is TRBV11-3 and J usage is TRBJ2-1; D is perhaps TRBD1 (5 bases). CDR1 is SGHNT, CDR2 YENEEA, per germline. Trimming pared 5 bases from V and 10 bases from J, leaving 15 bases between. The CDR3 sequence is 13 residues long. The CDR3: CASSLWGSGEQFF. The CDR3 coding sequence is TGTGCCAGCAGCCTGTGGGGTTCAGGGGAGCAGTTCTTC. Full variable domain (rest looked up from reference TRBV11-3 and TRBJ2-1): EAGVVQSPRYKIIEKKQPVAFWCNPISGHNTLYWYLQNLGQGPELLIRYENEEAVDDSQLPKDRFSAERLKGVDSTLKIQPAELGDSAVYLCASSLWGSGEQFFGPGTRLTVL.

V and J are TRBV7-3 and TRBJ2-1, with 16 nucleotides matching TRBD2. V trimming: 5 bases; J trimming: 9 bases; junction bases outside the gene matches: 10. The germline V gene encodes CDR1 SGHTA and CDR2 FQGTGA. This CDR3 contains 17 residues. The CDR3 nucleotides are TGTGCCAGCAGCCCCATCCCGGGACTAGCGGGAGGGTCTGAGCAGTTCTTC. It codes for CASSPIPGLAGGSEQFF.

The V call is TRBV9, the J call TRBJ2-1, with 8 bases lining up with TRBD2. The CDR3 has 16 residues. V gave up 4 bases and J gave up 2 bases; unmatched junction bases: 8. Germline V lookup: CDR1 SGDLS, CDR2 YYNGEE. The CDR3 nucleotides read TGTGCCAGCAGCCTCCGGGAGGGAGGGACCTACAATGAGCAGTTCTTC. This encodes CASSLREGGTYNEQFF.

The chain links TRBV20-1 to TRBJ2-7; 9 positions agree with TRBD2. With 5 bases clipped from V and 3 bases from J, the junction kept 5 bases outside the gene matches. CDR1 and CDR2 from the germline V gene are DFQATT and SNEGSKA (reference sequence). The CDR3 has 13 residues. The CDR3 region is CSASGTSRYEQYF. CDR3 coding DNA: TGCAGTGCTTCCGGGACTAGCCGCTACGAGCAGTACTTC.

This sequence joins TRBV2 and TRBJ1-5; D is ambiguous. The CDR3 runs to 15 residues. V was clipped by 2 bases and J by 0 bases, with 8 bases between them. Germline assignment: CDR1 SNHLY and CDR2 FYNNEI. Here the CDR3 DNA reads TGTGCCAGCAGTGAATCAGAGTATAGCAATCAGCCCCAGCATTTT. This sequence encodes CASSESEYSNQPQHF.

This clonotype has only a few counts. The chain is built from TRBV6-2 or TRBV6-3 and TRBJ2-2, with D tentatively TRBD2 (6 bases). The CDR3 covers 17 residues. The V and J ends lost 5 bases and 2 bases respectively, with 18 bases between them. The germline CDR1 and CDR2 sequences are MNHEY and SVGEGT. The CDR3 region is CASSTGGLRANTGELFF. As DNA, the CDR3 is TGTGCCAGCAGTACTGGGGGACTCAGAGCCAACACCGGGGAGCTGTTTTTT.

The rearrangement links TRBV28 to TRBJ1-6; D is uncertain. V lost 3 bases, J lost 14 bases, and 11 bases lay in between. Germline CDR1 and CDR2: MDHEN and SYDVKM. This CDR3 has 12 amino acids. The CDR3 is CASSFQRTTLHF. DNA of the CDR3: TGTGCCAGCAGTTTTCAGAGGACGACCCTCCACTTT. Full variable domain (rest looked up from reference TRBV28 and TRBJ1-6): DVKVTQSSRYLVKRTGEKVFLECVQDMDHENMFWYRQDPGLGLRLIYFSYDVKMKEKGDIPEGYSVSREKKERFSLILESASTNQTSMYLCASSFQRTTLHFGNGTRLTVT.

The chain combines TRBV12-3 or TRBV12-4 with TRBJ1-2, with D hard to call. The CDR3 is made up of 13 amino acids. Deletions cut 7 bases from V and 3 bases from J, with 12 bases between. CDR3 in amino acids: CASTDPVDYGYTF. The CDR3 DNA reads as TGTGCCAGCACTGACCCGGTGGACTATGGCTACACCTTC.